Detailed here is one T cell receptor beta chain. No cognate antigen has been identified for it. No much larger clone exists at a distance of one base, and base qualities are not known. The entry originates in a study of radiation and T cells in renal cell carcinoma (dated by TCRdb to the early 2020s). As for the study more broadly: Samples came from a clinical trial, in which primary renal cell carcinomas received 15 Gy stereotactic body radiation therapy followed by nephrectomy 4 weeks later. A total of around 50 samples underwent TCR beta sequencing, made up of approximately 26 tumors and about 27 peripheral blood samples. Across all 50 or so samples, 4,016,671 unique CDR3 nucleotide sequences encoding over 2.5 million unique CDR3 amino acid sequences were identified. Results the study describes overall, beyond this receptor: Because pretreatment tumor biopsies were not available, the baseline intratumoral presence of clonotypes could not be determined. Blood repertoire dynamics were not followed beyond 4 weeks after treatment. In blood, the top tumor clonotypes increased from baseline to 2 weeks after radiation and then shrank by 4 weeks, which suggests a temporary expansion of tumor-resident clones. With a single-armed trial design, the study had no way to address how radiation dose or scheduling affects the TCR repertoire.

The sample's time point, from its label and the paper: blood 2 weeks post-SBRT. What the treatment or condition label conveys for this sample: 15 Gy SBRT to primary tumor, nephrectomy 4 weeks later. To track tumor-enriched clonotypes, serial peripheral blood was sampled from radiation-treated patients at baseline and at 2 weeks and 4 weeks after SBRT. All patients had renal cell carcinoma with clear cell pathology. Genomic DNA for TCR sequencing was prepared using the QIAamp DNA Blood Mini Kit (Qiagen). Samples were included in the analyses only if all quality control checks were passed. TCR beta libraries were generated from genomic DNA with the immunoSEQ kit, following the manufacturer's recommendations. To prepare the libraries, a first multiplex PCR with proprietary primers was run, followed by a second PCR that added unique barcodes, and a bead cleanup was done after each round. Each sample batch included a kit-provided positive control reaction and a negative control reaction. The final libraries were assessed on an Agilent 4200 TapeStation D1000 ScreenTape, pooled by volume, and quantified by qPCR. Sequencing ran on an Illumina NextSeq500 with a MidOutput 150-cycle cartridge, using 156 Read1 and 15 Index1 cycles with kit custom primers. The pooled library was loaded at around 0.93 pM with about 20% PhiX control spiked in. Turning to the authors' computational methods: The vendor-processed data were analyzed in R, and a clonotype was defined as all T cells that share the same CDR3 nucleotide sequence. For clone abundance analyses, frequencies were normalized to the 10,000 most abundant clones in each sample. Public T cell clones, which averaged fewer than five per sample, were removed prior to analysis. Tumor-enriched and baseline blood-enriched clonotypes were defined by at least a 32-fold difference in abundance between compartments. A beta-binomial differential abundance model was used to identify clonotypes that expanded or contracted between blood time points. Tumor-blood repertoire similarity was measured with the Baroni-Urbani and Buser coefficient, and group comparisons used two-tailed Wilcoxon tests in R. TCRdb provides this immuneACCESS table in a form limited to in-frame rearrangements. Some clones are lacking; in checked studies, under half of them reflect an unresolved V gene, and why the rest are absent is not known. V, J and clone size were drawn from that table, and D and trimming were deduced from the DNA. This sample is represented by 120,000 or so clones; around 81% of them were singletons. The top ten clonotypes cover 4.5% to 7% of the sample.

This TCR came from a man aged 50 or older with renal cell carcinoma. The sequencing used blood, collected from a patient whose treatment included radiotherapy and nephrectomy.

The CDR3 in this case is CASSYSGTDTEAFF. The DNA reads TGTGCCAGCAGTTACTCCGGCACAGACACTGAAGCTTTCTTT. The chain links TRBV6-6 with TRBJ1-1; the D gene identity is not certain. CDR1 and CDR2, per the germline V gene (reference sequence), are MNHNY and SVGAGI. The cysteine opens and the phenylalanine closes a CDR3 of 14 amino acids. This entry keeps only the CDR3 DNA: 42 bases, framed from base 1. V loses 0 bases of germline sequence and J loses 3 bases, and the interval between the two ends is 8 bases.